The 8 T cell receptor beta chains reported below all come from one sample, sequenced in a study of OX40 agonist ivuxolimab in advanced cancers. Assay: immunoSEQ multiplex PCR; the TCRdb copy retains only in-frame clones and omits some. Counted here are tens of thousands of clones, over 65% occurring once; the ten biggest clones make up 15% to 20%. Source: CD4+ or CD8+ T cells sorted from blood, taken in a trial of the OX40 agonist ivuxolimab. All receptors derive from an adult with an advanced solid tumor such as melanoma, head and neck, liver or kidney cancer.

This clone was detected once. The chain links TRBV7-2 to TRBJ2-5; D gene ambiguous. CDR1 and CDR2 from the germline V gene are SGHTA and FQGNSA. The CDR3 runs to 12 residues. With 5 bases removed from V and 4 bases from J, the gap between germline ends came to 8 bases. This CDR3 reads CASSPDTETQYF. CDR3 DNA: TGTGCCAGCAGCCCGGATACAGAGACCCAGTACTTC.

This clone has just one count. The chain joins TRBV4-2 to TRBJ1-4; D might be TRBD1 (5 bases). Germline lookup yields CDR1 LGHNA and CDR2 YNFKEQ. The CDR3 has 17 amino acids. Deletions cut 4 bases from V and 0 bases from J, with 15 bases between. Written as DNA, the CDR3 is TGTGCCAGCAGCCTTCTCGAGGGGACCACAACTAATGAAAAACTGTTTTTT. It translates to CASSLLEGTTTNEKLFF.

This clone was counted a single time. The chain uses TRBV7-2 and TRBJ2-7; the D is unclear. CDR3 size: 12 residues. The V and J ends lost 5 bases and 4 bases respectively, with 9 bases between them. Germline CDR1 and CDR2: SGHTA and FQGNSA. CDR3 coding DNA: TGTGCCAGCAGCCGGAATGGTTACGAGCAGTACTTC. As protein: CASSRNGYEQYF.

The CDR3 bases are TGTGCCAGCAGCTTTCGCTCAGCCGGGATCAATCAGCCCCAGCATTTT. As protein: CASSFRSAGINQPQHF. The chain carries TRBV5-4 and TRBJ1-5; D unclear. This CDR3 comprises 16 residues. Trimming stripped 2 bases from V and 3 bases from J, with 15 bases between. Per germline, CDR1 SGHNT and CDR2 YYREEE (reference sequence). The variable domain in full, completed from reference TRBV5-4 and TRBJ1-5, reads ETGVTQSPTHLIKTRGQQVTLRCSSQSGHNTVSWYQQALGQGPQFIFQYYREEENGRGNFPPRFSGLQFPNYSSELNVNALELDDSALYLCASSFRSAGINQPQHFGDGTRLSIL.

A few counts support this clone. This chain joins TRBV4-1 and TRBJ1-5; weak D call: TRBD1 (5 bases). CDR3 length: 16 residues. V dropped 3 bases and J dropped 3 bases, with 15 bases sitting between them. Germline V gene lookup returns CDR1 MGHRA and CDR2 YSYEKL. CDR3 loop: CASSHTTWDFNQPQHF. CDR3 DNA sequence: TGCGCCAGCAGCCACACAACATGGGACTTCAATCAGCCCCAGCATTTT.

The chain joins TRBV30 to TRBJ1-4, with D tentatively TRBD1 (6 bases). The length of the CDR3 is 13 residues. CDR1 is GTSNPN and CDR2 is SVGIG in the germline V gene (reference sequence). V lost 7 bases and J 7 bases, leaving 16 bases between the germline ends. The CDR3 DNA reads TGTGCCTCGAAGGGGGGGTCGGGTGAAAAACTGTTTTTT. Translating it yields CASKGGSGEKLFF.

J is TRBJ1-2 and V is TRBV9; D is ambiguous. CDR1 SGDLS and CDR2 YYNGEE come from the germline V gene. The CDR3 consists of 12 residues. The ends were cut back, 3 bases at V and 1 base at J, with 4 bases in the middle. The DNA for the CDR3 is TGTGCCAGCAGCGACATTAACTATGGCTACACCTTC. It translates to CASSDINYGYTF.

The rearrangement uses TRBV18 and TRBJ1-3; D gene unclear. V dropped 0 bases and J dropped 1 base, with 7 bases sitting between them. The CDR3 has 15 residues. Germline assignment: CDR1 KGHSH and CDR2 LQKENI. For the CDR3, the DNA is TGTGCCAGCTCACCACCGGGGTCTTCTGGAAACACCATATATTTT. Protein: CASSPPGSSGNTIYF.